The rows below give T cell receptor beta chains drawn from one sample of a study of beta chain features in type 1 diabetes. The assay was immunoSEQ multiplex PCR, and TCRdb's table has in-frame clones only and misses some. The profile shows a few hundred thousand clones, roughly 16% of them singletons. The specimen sequenced was naive CD4+ T cells from blood. The receptors originated from a man aged 25-40 years with type 1 diabetes. CDR3s include the opening cysteine and the closing phenylalanine or tryptophan. The order of the fields is clone size, D gene, J gene, V gene, CDR3 DNA, CDR3 protein. A D gene is named only where the DNA matches it firmly. The size field is filled for only some rows; it gives once, few, many or a size class.

. . TRBJ1-3 TRBV25-1 TGTGCCAGCAGTGCTTTCACCGTACCTGGAAACACCATATATTTT CASSAFTVPGNTIYF
. . TRBJ2-5 TRBV6-5 TGTGCCAGCAGTTACTCGGTGACCCAAGAGACCCAGTACTTC CASSYSVTQETQYF
few . TRBJ1-4 TRBV29-1 TGCAGCGCGTCTGCAACTAGTGAAAAACTGTTTTTT CSASATSEKLFF
. . TRBJ2-7 TRBV7-2 TGTGCCAGCAGCCCTGGGACCGGCTCCTACGAGCAGTACTTC CASSPGTGSYEQYF
. TRBD2 TRBJ2-3 TRBV27 TGTGCCAGCAGAGGACTAGCGCTTAGTGGGGATACGCAGTATTTT CASRGLALSGDTQYF
once . TRBJ2-3 TRBV27 TGTGCCAGCAGTTTAGCAGTGAGGGATACGCAGTATTTT CASSLAVRDTQYF
. TRBD1 TRBJ2-1 TRBV28 TGTGCCAGCAGTTTAGAGACAGGGGCGACCTTCGGAGAGCAGTTCTTC CASSLETGATFGEQFF
. TRBD1 TRBJ2-1 TRBV5-4 TGTGCCAGCAGCTTGGTACAGGGGCCCAACAATGAGCAGTTCTTC CASSLVQGPNNEQFF
few . TRBJ2-7 TRBV4-3 TGCGCCAGCAGCAATCAGCTTTACTCCTACGAGCAGTACTTC CASSNQLYSYEQYF
. . TRBJ1-3 TRBV5-6 TGTGCCAGCAGCTTGGATCGACTTTCTGGAAACACCATATATTTT CASSLDRLSGNTIYF
. TRBD2 TRBJ2-7 TRBV7-2 TGTGCCAGCAGCTCAACGGGCGGGAGCTACGAGCAGTACTTC CASSSTGGSYEQYF
. . TRBJ2-5 TRBV7-9 TGTGCCAGCAGCTTAGTAGGGTCAGAGACCCAGTACTTC CASSLVGSETQYF
. . TRBJ2-3 TRBV30 TGTGCCTGGAGCAACACAGATACGCAGTATTTT CAWSNTDTQYF
. . TRBJ2-1 TRBV10-3 TGTGCCATCAGTGGGACACCTAACAATGAGCAGTTCTTC CAISGTPNNEQFF
. . TRBJ2-7 TRBV19 TGTGCCAGTAGTAATCAGGGCTCCTACGAGCAGTACTTC CASSNQGSYEQYF
few TRBD2 TRBJ2-3 TRBV29-1 TGCAGCGTCCGAGGACTAGCCGTAGATACGCAGTATTTT CSVRGLAVDTQYF
few . TRBJ2-7 TRBV19 TGTGCCAGTAGTAAGCGACTGGGCTACGAGCAGTACTTC CASSKRLGYEQYF
. . TRBJ1-5 TRBV2 TGTGCCAGCAGTGAAGCTGGGGTGAGGGGTAGGGCCCAGCATTTT CASSEAGVRGRAQHF
. TRBD2 TRBJ2-3 TRBV10-3 TGTGCCATCAGTGAGTCGACCGGTAGGCGGGAGGGTGCAGATACGCAGTATTTT CAISESTGRREGADTQYF
few . TRBJ2-3 TRBV5-4 TGTGCCAGCAGCGCCCGTTGGGAAGTCGCGACAGATACGCAGTATTTT CASSARWEVATDTQYF
few . TRBJ2-6 TRBV19 TGTGCCAGTAGTATAGGGAGTTCTGGGGCCAACGTCCTGACTTTC CASSIGSSGANVLTF
. . TRBJ2-2 TRBV7-9 TGTGCCAGCAGCTCATCTACGTCCACCGGGGAGCTGTTTTTT CASSSSTSTGELFF
few TRBD2 TRBJ2-1 TRBV14 TGTGCCAGCAGCGCCTGGCTAGCGGGTAGTGTCGAGCAGTTCTTC CASSAWLAGSVEQFF
few TRBD2 TRBJ2-5 TRBV29-1 TGCAGCGTTGAAGAGGGACTAGCGGGTGATACGACCCAGTACTTC CSVEEGLAGDTTQYF
few TRBD1 TRBJ2-2 TRBV28 TGTGCCAGCAGTGTACAGGGGCGGGACACCGGGGAGCTGTTTTTT CASSVQGRDTGELFF
few TRBD2 TRBJ2-1 TRBV30 TGTGCCTGGACCGTGCTTTCCCTAGCGGGAGGTTTCAATGAGCAGTTCTTC CAWTVLSLAGGFNEQFF
. . TRBJ1-1 TRBV30 TGTGCCTGGAGTGTACTTTGGGGGCAGGCACCCCCTGAAGCTTTCTTT CAWSVLWGQAPPEAFF
. . TRBJ2-3 TRBV7-2 TGTGCCAGCAGCTTGGGAGGAACTACAGATACGCAGTATTTT CASSLGGTTDTQYF
few . TRBJ2-3 TRBV27 TGTGCCAGCAGTTTCCGGCAGGGCACAGATACGCAGTATTTT CASSFRQGTDTQYF
. . TRBJ2-1 TRBV4-2 TGTGCCAGCAGCCAAGGCGGGGACCACTACAATGAGCAGTTCTTC CASSQGGDHYNEQFF
. . TRBJ2-7 TRBV6-5 TGTGCCAGCAGTTACTCGGTTTCCTACGAGCAGTACTTC CASSYSVSYEQYF
few . TRBJ1-1 TRBV4-1 TGCGCCAGCAGCCAAGGGTTCGGGATGAACACTGAAGCTTTCTTT CASSQGFGMNTEAFF
. . TRBJ1-4 TRBV12-5 TGTGCTAGTGGCACATCTATTGTGGGACCACATGAAAAACTGTTTTTT CASGTSIVGPHEKLFF
. . TRBJ1-5 TRBV6-1 TGTGCCAGCAGTGGGAATCAGCCCCAGCATTTT CASSGNQPQHF
few . TRBJ2-3 TRBV7-2 TGTGCCAGCAGCTTAGTAGAGGCAGATACGCAGTATTTT CASSLVEADTQYF
few . TRBJ1-3 TRBV9 TGTGCCAGCAGCGTAGGAATTAGCTCTGGAAACACCATATATTTT CASSVGISSGNTIYF
. . TRBJ1-2 TRBV2 TGTGCCAGCAGTTACGCAGGGAACTATGGCTACACCTTC CASSYAGNYGYTF
. . TRBJ2-1 TRBV27 TGTGCCAGCAGTGTCCCGGGACGCCTGCAGTTCTTC CASSVPGRLQFF